These T cell receptor beta chains were read from a single sample in a study of shared clonotypes between healthy human individuals. The repertoire was sequenced with immunoSEQ multiplex PCR; TCRdb's copy has only in-frame clones and lacks some. The sample lists under 550,000 clones, around 96% occurring once. The sequenced sample was naive CD4+ T cells sorted from blood. The receptor set was obtained from a woman aged 25-40 years in good health. CDR3s include the opening cysteine and the closing phenylalanine or tryptophan. D genes are given only for firm matches. Some rows have no size entry. The others give once, few or many, or a class for an expanded clone.

j_gene	d_gene	abundance	v_gene	CDR3aa	CDR3nt
TRBJ1-4	-	once	TRBV28	CASSLPLPPTNEKLFF	TGTGCCAGCAGCCTCCCCCTACCGCCAACTAATGAAAAACTGTTTTTT
TRBJ2-7	-	-	TRBV18	CTSGGYGDEQYF	TGTACCAGCGGCGGGTACGGCGACGAGCAGTACTTC
TRBJ1-1	-	-	TRBV15	CATSRRVVNTEAFF	TGTGCCACCAGCAGAAGGGTGGTGAACACTGAAGCTTTCTTT
TRBJ1-4	-	-	TRBV14	CASSQGSQNGNEKLFF	TGTGCCAGCAGCCAAGGTTCCCAGAACGGTAATGAAAAACTGTTTTTT
TRBJ2-5	TRBD1	-	TRBV18	CASSPGTGQETQYF	TGTGCCAGCTCACCTGGGACAGGGCAAGAGACCCAGTACTTC
TRBJ2-3	-	-	TRBV10-2	CASSVGFGGAVTDTQYF	TGCGCCAGCAGTGTGGGTTTCGGGGGAGCGGTCACAGATACGCAGTATTTT
TRBJ1-1	-	-	TRBV28	CASSLFSNTEAFF	TGTGCCAGCAGTTTGTTCAGCAACACTGAAGCTTTCTTT
TRBJ2-7	-	-	TRBV19	CASSMGVPSYEQYF	TGTGCCAGTAGTATGGGGGTTCCGTCCTACGAGCAGTACTTC
TRBJ1-2	-	-	TRBV19	CASTEGGSNYGYTF	TGTGCCAGTACGGAGGGGGGCAGTAACTATGGCTACACCTTC
TRBJ2-1	TRBD2	-	TRBV7-2	CASSFMLAGVYEQFF	TGTGCCAGCAGCTTTATGCTAGCGGGAGTTTATGAGCAGTTCTTC
TRBJ2-7	TRBD2	few	TRBV11-2	CASSRPGEGGEQYF	TGTGCCAGCAGCCGGCCTGGGGAGGGTGGCGAGCAGTACTTC
TRBJ2-7	-	-	TRBV28	CATRGFNEQYF	TGTGCCACCCGGGGGTTTAACGAGCAGTACTTC
TRBJ2-7	-	-	TRBV28	CASSKDSWGPYEQYF	TGTGCCAGCAGTAAAGACTCTTGGGGGCCCTACGAGCAGTACTTC
TRBJ1-2	-	-	TRBV19	CASSAAGYGYTF	TGTGCCAGTAGTGCCGCAGGGTATGGCTACACCTTC
TRBJ2-7	TRBD1	-	TRBV5-1	CASSSSRPGQALDEQYF	TGCGCCAGCAGCTCTAGCCGTCCGGGACAGGCTCTAGACGAGCAGTACTTC
TRBJ2-7	TRBD2	-	TRBV11-2	CASSSTSGSHEQYF	TGTGCCAGCAGCTCTACTAGCGGGAGCCACGAGCAGTACTTC
TRBJ1-4	-	-	TRBV28	CASSLQGGTNEKLFF	TGTGCCAGCAGTTTGCAGGGTGGGACTAATGAAAAACTGTTTTTT
TRBJ2-7	-	-	TRBV20-1	CSARDLRQYF	TGCAGTGCTAGAGACCTGAGGCAGTACTTC
TRBJ1-5	TRBD1	-	TRBV19	CASSLRTGHNSNQPQHF	TGTGCCAGTAGTTTAAGGACAGGGCATAATAGCAATCAGCCCCAGCATTTT
TRBJ1-6	-	-	TRBV27	CASSFRASPLHF	TGTGCCAGCAGTTTCCGGGCCTCACCCCTCCACTTT
TRBJ1-2	-	-	TRBV10-2	CASSDKAGGNYGYTF	TGCGCCAGCAGTGATAAAGCAGGAGGTAACTATGGCTACACCTTC
TRBJ2-1	-	once	TRBV7-9	CASSLGSSALGSYNEQFF	TGTGCCAGCAGTCTAGGGAGTAGCGCCCTGGGCAGCTACAATGAGCAGTTCTTC
TRBJ1-2	-	-	TRBV19	CASSIRARNYGYTF	TGTGCCAGTAGTATCAGAGCACGAAACTATGGCTACACCTTC
TRBJ2-1	TRBD2	-	TRBV7-8	CASSLVRVLAGGGEQFF	TGTGCCAGCAGCTTAGTTAGGGTGCTAGCGGGAGGGGGTGAGCAGTTCTTC
TRBJ1-1	-	-	TRBV4-1	CASSQEMRTITEAFF	TGCGCCAGCAGCCAAGAAATGAGGACTATCACTGAAGCTTTCTTT
TRBJ2-1	-	-	TRBV7-3	CASSFADPYNEQFF	TGTGCCAGCAGCTTTGCGGACCCCTACAATGAGCAGTTCTTC
TRBJ1-4	TRBD1	-	TRBV6-6	CASSRTGNEKLFF	TGTGCCAGCAGTCGGACAGGGAATGAAAAACTGTTTTTT
TRBJ1-1	-	few	TRBV10-3	CAISVIEWVNTEAFF	TGTGCCATCAGTGTGATAGAGTGGGTGAACACTGAAGCTTTCTTT
TRBJ2-3	-	-	TRBV5-6	CASSLVVGRDTQYF	TGTGCCAGCAGCTTGGTTGTGGGGCGGGATACGCAGTATTTT
TRBJ2-7	TRBD1	-	TRBV4-1	CASSQGQGGSYEQYF	TGCGCCAGCAGCCAGGGACAGGGGGGCTCCTACGAGCAGTACTTC
TRBJ1-6	-	-	TRBV6-5	CASRRGVGYNSPLHF	TGTGCCAGCAGGCGGGGAGTGGGGTATAATTCACCCCTCCACTTT
TRBJ2-7	-	-	TRBV11-3	CASSLAGPGEQYF	TGTGCCAGCAGCTTGGCGGGCCCGGGGGAGCAGTACTTC
TRBJ2-7	-	few	TRBV10-3	CAIRAATYEQYF	TGTGCCATCAGGGCCGCAACCTACGAGCAGTACTTC
TRBJ1-2	TRBD1	-	TRBV27	CASSLRGRVNNYGYTF	TGTGCCAGCAGTTTAAGGGGGCGAGTTAATAACTATGGCTACACCTTC
TRBJ1-2	-	-	TRBV2	CASRRWGAYGYTF	TGTGCCAGCAGGCGATGGGGGGCCTATGGCTACACCTTC
TRBJ2-3	TRBD1	-	TRBV29-1	CSVDGQGEGVGTDTQYF	TGCAGCGTTGACGGTCAGGGGGAAGGGGTTGGCACAGATACGCAGTATTTT
TRBJ2-5	-	-	TRBV28	CASTGNQETQYF	TGTGCCAGCACGGGGAACCAAGAGACCCAGTACTTC
TRBJ2-1	-	-	TRBV6-5	CASSYGGSHYNEQFF	TGTGCCAGCAGTTACGGAGGAAGCCATTACAATGAGCAGTTCTTC
TRBJ1-1	TRBD1	-	TRBV19	CASDPRDRGPLVNTEAFF	TGTGCCAGTGACCCCCGGGACAGGGGTCCCCTGGTGAACACTGAAGCTTTCTTT
TRBJ2-7	TRBD2	-	TRBV10-2	CASSDPTSGIYEQYF	TGCGCCAGCAGTGACCCGACTAGCGGTATCTACGAGCAGTACTTC
TRBJ2-5	TRBD1	-	TRBV15	CATSRTDRDRTQYF	TGTGCCACCAGCAGGACGGACAGGGACAGGACCCAGTACTTC